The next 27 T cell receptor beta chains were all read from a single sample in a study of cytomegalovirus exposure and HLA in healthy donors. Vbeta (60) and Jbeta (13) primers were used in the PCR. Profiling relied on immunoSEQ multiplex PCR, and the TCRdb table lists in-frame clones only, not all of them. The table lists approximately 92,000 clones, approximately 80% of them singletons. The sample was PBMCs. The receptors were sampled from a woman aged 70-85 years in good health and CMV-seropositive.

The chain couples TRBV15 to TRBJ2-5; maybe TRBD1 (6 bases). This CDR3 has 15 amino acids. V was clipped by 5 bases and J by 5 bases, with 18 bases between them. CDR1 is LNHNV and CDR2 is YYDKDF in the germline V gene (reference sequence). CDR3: CATSLQGSSEETQYF. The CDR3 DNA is TGTGCCACCAGCCTACAGGGATCTTCGGAGGAGACCCAGTACTTC.

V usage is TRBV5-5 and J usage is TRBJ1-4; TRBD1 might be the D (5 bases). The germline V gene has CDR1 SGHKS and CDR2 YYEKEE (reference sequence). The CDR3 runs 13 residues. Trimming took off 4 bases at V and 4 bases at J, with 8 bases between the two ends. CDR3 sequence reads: CASSGGLNEKLFF. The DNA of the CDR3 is TGTGCCAGCAGCGGGGGACTTAATGAAAAACTGTTTTTT.

CDR3 amino acids: CASSQEPGLAGGTAGELFF. The CDR3 DNA reads TGTGCCAGCAGCCAAGAACCGGGACTAGCGGGAGGTACTGCCGGGGAGCTGTTTTTT. The chain carries TRBV4-2 and TRBJ2-2; TRBD2 matches at 15 bases. The V gene end was trimmed by 0 bases and the J gene end by 6 bases; junction bases not matched to a gene: 8. Germline loops: CDR1 LGHNA, CDR2 YNFKEQ. The CDR3 is made up of 19 amino acids.

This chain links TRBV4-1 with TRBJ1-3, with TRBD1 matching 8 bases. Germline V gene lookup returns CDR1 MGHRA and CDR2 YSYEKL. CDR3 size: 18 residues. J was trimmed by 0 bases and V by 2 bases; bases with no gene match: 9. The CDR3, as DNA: TGCGCCAGCAGCCAACAATTCAGTACAGGGGGCTCTGGAAACACCATATATTTT. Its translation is CASSQQFSTGGSGNTIYF.

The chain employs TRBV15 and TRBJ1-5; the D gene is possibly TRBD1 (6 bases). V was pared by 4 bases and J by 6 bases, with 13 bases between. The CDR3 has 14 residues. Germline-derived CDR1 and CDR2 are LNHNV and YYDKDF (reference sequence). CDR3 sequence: CATSKGVGTQPQHF. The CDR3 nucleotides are TGTGCCACCAGCAAGGGGGTAGGAACTCAGCCCCAGCATTTT.

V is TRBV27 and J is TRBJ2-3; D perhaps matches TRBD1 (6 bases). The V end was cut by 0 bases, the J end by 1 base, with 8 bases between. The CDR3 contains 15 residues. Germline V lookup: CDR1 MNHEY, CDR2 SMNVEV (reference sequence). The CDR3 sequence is CASSLSNRGTDTQYF. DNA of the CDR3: TGTGCCAGCAGTTTATCGAACAGGGGCACAGATACGCAGTATTTT.

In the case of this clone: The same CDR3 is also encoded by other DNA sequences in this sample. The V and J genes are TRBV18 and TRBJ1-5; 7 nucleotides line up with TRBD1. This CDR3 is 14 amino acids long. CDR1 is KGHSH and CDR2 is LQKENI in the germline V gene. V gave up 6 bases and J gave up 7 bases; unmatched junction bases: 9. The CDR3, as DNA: TGTGCCAGCTCGTCCGACAGGGCCAACCAGCCCCAGCATTTT. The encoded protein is CASSSDRANQPQHF.

This CDR3 is CASSPLQGVYEQYF. CDR3 DNA: TGTGCCAGCAGTCCTTTACAGGGGGTCTACGAGCAGTACTTC. The chain recombines TRBV27 with TRBJ2-5, with TRBD1 identical over 8 bases. The J call may be in error: the DNA end matches TRBJ2-7 better. Per germline, CDR1 MNHEY and CDR2 SMNVEV (reference sequence). This CDR3 has 14 amino acids.

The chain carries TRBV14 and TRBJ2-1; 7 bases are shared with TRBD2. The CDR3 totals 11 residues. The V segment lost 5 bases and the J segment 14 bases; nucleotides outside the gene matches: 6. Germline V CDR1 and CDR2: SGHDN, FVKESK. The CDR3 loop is CASSSSGTKFF. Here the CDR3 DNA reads TGTGCCAGCAGCTCAAGCGGGACTAAGTTCTTC.

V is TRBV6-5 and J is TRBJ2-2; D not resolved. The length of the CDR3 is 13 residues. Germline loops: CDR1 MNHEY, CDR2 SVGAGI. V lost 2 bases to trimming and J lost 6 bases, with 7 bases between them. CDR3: CASSYMAAGELFF. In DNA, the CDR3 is TGTGCCAGCAGTTACATGGCAGCCGGGGAGCTGTTTTTT.

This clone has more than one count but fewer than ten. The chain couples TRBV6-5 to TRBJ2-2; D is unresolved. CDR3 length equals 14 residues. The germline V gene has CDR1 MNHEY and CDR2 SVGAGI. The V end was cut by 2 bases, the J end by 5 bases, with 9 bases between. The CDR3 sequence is CASSYVQRTGELFF. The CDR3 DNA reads TGTGCCAGCAGTTACGTTCAGAGGACCGGGGAGCTGTTTTTT.

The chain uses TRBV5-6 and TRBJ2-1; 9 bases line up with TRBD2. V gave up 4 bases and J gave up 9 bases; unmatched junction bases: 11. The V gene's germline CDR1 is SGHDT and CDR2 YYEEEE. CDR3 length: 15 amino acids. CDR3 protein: CASSRRGTSPPEQFF. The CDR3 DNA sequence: TGTGCCAGCAGCCGCCGGGGGACTAGCCCCCCTGAGCAGTTCTTC.

For the CDR3, the DNA is TGTGCCAGCAGCCAAGAGACCATAAGACTATCTGGGGCCAACGTCCTGACTTTC. This sequence encodes CASSQETIRLSGANVLTF. The chain uses TRBV4-2 and TRBJ2-6; the D gene is possibly TRBD2 (5 bases). The CDR3 has 18 residues. V lost 0 bases and J 1 base, leaving 13 bases between the germline ends. Looked up from germline, CDR1 is LGHNA and CDR2 is YNFKEQ.

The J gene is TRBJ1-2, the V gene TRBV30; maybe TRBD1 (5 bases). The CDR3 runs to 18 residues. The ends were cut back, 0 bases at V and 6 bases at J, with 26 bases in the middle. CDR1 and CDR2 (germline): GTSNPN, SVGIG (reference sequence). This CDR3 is CAWSVGIGARRRGNGYTF. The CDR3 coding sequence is TGTGCCTGGAGTGTGGGGATCGGGGCCAGACGGCGGGGGAATGGCTACACCTTC.

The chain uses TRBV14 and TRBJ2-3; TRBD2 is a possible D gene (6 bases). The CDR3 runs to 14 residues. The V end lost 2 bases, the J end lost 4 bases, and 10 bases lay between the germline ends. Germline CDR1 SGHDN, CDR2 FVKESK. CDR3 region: CASSQSRLADTQYF. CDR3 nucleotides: TGTGCCAGCAGCCAATCCCGACTAGCAGATACGCAGTATTTT.

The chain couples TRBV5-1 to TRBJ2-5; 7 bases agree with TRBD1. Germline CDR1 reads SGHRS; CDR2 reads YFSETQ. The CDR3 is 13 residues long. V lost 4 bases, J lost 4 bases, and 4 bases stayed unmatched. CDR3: CASSMNRGETQYF. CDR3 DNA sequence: TGCGCCAGCAGCATGAACAGGGGAGAGACCCAGTACTTC.

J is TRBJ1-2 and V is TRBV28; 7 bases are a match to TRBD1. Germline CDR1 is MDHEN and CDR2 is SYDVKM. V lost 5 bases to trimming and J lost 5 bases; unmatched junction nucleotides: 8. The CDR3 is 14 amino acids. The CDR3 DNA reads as TGTGCCAGCAGTGGGGGGAACAGGGGATATGGCTACACCTTC. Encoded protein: CASSGGNRGYGYTF.

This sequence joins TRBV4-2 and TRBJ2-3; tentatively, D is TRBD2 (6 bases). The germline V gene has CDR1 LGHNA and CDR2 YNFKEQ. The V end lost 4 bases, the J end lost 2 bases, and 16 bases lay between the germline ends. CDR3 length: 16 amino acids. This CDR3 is CASSPYNRRDTDTQYF. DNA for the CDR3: TGTGCCAGCAGCCCCTACAACCGGAGGGACACAGATACGCAGTATTTT.

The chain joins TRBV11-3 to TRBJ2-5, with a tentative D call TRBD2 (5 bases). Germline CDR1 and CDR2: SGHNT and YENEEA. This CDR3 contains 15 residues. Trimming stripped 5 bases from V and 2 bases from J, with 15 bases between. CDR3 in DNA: TGTGCCAGCAGCACCCGGAGGACGGCTCAAGAGACCCAGTACTTC. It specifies CASSTRRTAQETQYF.

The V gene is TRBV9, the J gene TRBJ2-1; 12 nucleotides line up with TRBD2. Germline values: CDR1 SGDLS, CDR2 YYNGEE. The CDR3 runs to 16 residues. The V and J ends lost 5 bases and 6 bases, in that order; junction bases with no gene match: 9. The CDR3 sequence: CASSRQTSGSLNEQFF. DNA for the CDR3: TGTGCCAGCAGTCGACAGACTAGCGGGAGTCTCAATGAGCAGTTCTTC. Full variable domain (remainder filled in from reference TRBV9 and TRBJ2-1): DSGVTQTPKHLITATGQRVTLRCSPRSGDLSVYWYQQSLDQGLQFLIQYYNGEERAKGNILERFSAQQFPDLHSELNLSSLELGDSALYFCASSRQTSGSLNEQFFGPGTRLTVL.

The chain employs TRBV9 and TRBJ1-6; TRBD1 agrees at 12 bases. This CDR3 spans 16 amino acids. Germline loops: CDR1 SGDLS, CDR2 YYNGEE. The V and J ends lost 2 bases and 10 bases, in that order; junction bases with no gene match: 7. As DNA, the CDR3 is TGTGCCAGCAGCGTTACCGGGACAGGGGGCGACTCACCCCTCCACTTT. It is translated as CASSVTGTGGDSPLHF.

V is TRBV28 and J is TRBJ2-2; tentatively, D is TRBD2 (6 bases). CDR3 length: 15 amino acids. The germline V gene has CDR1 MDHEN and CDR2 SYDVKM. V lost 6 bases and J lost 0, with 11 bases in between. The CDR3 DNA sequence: TGTGCCAGCAGGCGGGGAAACGCGAACACCGGGGAGCTGTTTTTT. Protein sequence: CASRRGNANTGELFF.

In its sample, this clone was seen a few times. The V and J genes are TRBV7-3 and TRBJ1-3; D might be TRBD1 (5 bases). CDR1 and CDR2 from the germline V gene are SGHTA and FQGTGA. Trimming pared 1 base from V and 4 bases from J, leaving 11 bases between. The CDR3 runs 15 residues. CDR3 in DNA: TGTGCCAGCAGCTTAAATCAGGGTCCGGGAAACACCATATATTTT. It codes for CASSLNQGPGNTIYF.

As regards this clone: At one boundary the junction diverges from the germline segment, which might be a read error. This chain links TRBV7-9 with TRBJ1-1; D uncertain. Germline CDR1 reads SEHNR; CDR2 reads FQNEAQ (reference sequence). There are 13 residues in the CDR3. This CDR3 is CSSSFELNTEAFF. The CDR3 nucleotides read TGTTCCAGCAGCTTCGAGCTGAACACTGAAGCTTTCTTT.

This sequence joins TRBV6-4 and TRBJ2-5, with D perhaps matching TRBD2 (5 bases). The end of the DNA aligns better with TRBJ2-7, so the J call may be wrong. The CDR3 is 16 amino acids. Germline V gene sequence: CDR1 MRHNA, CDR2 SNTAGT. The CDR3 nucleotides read TGTGCCGCGATGTTGTTGGCCGGGGATCCCCCCTACGAGCAGTACTTC. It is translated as CAAMLLAGDPPYEQYF.

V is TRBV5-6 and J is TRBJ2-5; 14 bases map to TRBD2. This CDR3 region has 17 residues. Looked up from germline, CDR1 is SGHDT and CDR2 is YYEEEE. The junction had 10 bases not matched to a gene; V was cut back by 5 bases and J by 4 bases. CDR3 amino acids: CASSSRTSGRTGETQYF. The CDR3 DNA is TGTGCCAGCAGTTCACGGACTAGCGGGAGGACGGGAGAGACCCAGTACTTC.

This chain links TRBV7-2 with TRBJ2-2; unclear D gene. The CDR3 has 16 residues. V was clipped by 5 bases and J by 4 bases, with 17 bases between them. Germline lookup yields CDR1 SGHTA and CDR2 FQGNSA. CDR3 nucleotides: TGTGCCAGCAGCCAGAACCTCGGAGTGGGCACCGGGGAGCTGTTTTTT. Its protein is CASSQNLGVGTGELFF.